These T cell receptor beta chains were read from a single sample in a study of blood T cell repertoires in COVID-19. Profiled with immunoSEQ multiplex PCR; TCRdb holds only in-frame clones, not every one. Here the sample spans more than 110,000 clones, roughly 80% being singletons. The specimen sequenced was peripheral blood. The source of these receptors is a woman of 80 years or more with acute or convalescent COVID-19. CDR3s include the opening cysteine and the closing phenylalanine or tryptophan. A D gene is named only where the DNA matches it firmly. Size tells how often a clone was seen (once, few, many) or the class of an expanded clone, and some rows leave it out.

clone_size: -
j_call: TRBJ1-4
d_call: TRBD1
v_call: TRBV2
cdr3_nt: TGTGCCAGCAGTGAGATGGGTAGACAGGGAGGTGAAAAACTGTTTTTT
cdr3_aa: CASSEMGRQGGEKLFF

clone_size: few
j_call: TRBJ2-3
d_call: -
v_call: TRBV4-2
cdr3_nt: TGTGCCAGCAGCGAACTGCTCACAGATACGCAGTATTTT
cdr3_aa: CASSELLTDTQYF

clone_size: -
j_call: TRBJ1-1
d_call: -
v_call: TRBV7-2
cdr3_nt: TGTGCCAGCAGCTCCCAGGGTTCCACTGAAGCTTTCTTT
cdr3_aa: CASSSQGSTEAFF

clone_size: -
j_call: TRBJ1-2
d_call: TRBD1
v_call: TRBV5-1
cdr3_nt: TGCGCCAGCAGCCCGGACAGGGTCCCAAATGGCTACACCTTC
cdr3_aa: CASSPDRVPNGYTF

clone_size: -
j_call: TRBJ1-2
d_call: -
v_call: TRBV18
cdr3_nt: TGTGCCAGCTCACCGGACAGTTATGGCTACACCTTC
cdr3_aa: CASSPDSYGYTF

clone_size: once
j_call: TRBJ2-7
d_call: TRBD2
v_call: TRBV10-3
cdr3_nt: TGTGCCATCAGTGAGTCGAAGATGACTAGCGGAGCCTTCCTTTCCTACGAGCAGTACTTC
cdr3_aa: CAISESKMTSGAFLSYEQYF

clone_size: -
j_call: TRBJ1-1
d_call: -
v_call: TRBV2
cdr3_nt: TGTGCCAGCATCCCCATGCGGGGGAACACTGAAGCTTTCTTT
cdr3_aa: CASIPMRGNTEAFF

clone_size: few
j_call: TRBJ2-7
d_call: -
v_call: TRBV5-1
cdr3_nt: TGCGCCAGCAGCTTGACTATCTTCTCCTACGAGCAGTACTTC
cdr3_aa: CASSLTIFSYEQYF

clone_size: -
j_call: TRBJ1-6
d_call: TRBD1
v_call: TRBV4-1
cdr3_nt: TGCGCCAGCAGCCAGGATTCCCTTCGGGACAGCAGCTCCTATAATTCACCCCTCCACTTT
cdr3_aa: CASSQDSLRDSSSYNSPLHF

clone_size: -
j_call: TRBJ2-1
d_call: -
v_call: TRBV13
cdr3_nt: TGTGCCAGCAGCAGGACCTGGGGCGATGAGCAGTTCTTC
cdr3_aa: CASSRTWGDEQFF

clone_size: -
j_call: TRBJ2-2
d_call: -
v_call: TRBV28
cdr3_nt: TGTGCCAGCACCCCGAGGGGGTCTCTGGACACCGGGGAGCTGTTTTTT
cdr3_aa: CASTPRGSLDTGELFF

clone_size: -
j_call: TRBJ2-5
d_call: -
v_call: TRBV7-2
cdr3_nt: TGTGCCAGCAGCCGGGACTTGCTGTACCAAGAGACCCAGTACTTC
cdr3_aa: CASSRDLLYQETQYF

clone_size: -
j_call: TRBJ1-1
d_call: -
v_call: TRBV28
cdr3_nt: TGTGCCAGCAGGCGACAGCTGAACACTGAAGCTTTCTTT
cdr3_aa: CASRRQLNTEAFF

clone_size: -
j_call: TRBJ2-7
d_call: -
v_call: TRBV27
cdr3_nt: TGTGCCAGCAGTCTCCTGCAGGGCCATGGTCGCAACGAGCAGTACTTC
cdr3_aa: CASSLLQGHGRNEQYF

clone_size: -
j_call: TRBJ2-7
d_call: TRBD2
v_call: TRBV11-2
cdr3_nt: TGTGCCAGCAGCTTGGGACTAGCGCGCGAGCAGTACTTC
cdr3_aa: CASSLGLAREQYF

clone_size: -
j_call: TRBJ1-5
d_call: -
v_call: TRBV5-1
cdr3_nt: TGCGCCAGCAGCTTGTCAGGCGCGGGCACGCAGCCCCAGCATTTT
cdr3_aa: CASSLSGAGTQPQHF

clone_size: few
j_call: TRBJ1-5
d_call: TRBD1
v_call: TRBV30
cdr3_nt: TGTGCCTGGAGCACCGGGACAGATCTTCAGCCCCAGCATTTT
cdr3_aa: CAWSTGTDLQPQHF

clone_size: few
j_call: TRBJ1-6
d_call: -
v_call: TRBV7-8
cdr3_nt: TGTGCCAGCAGCTACAGGCGGGACCTTAATTCACCCCTCCACTTT
cdr3_aa: CASSYRRDLNSPLHF

clone_size: -
j_call: TRBJ1-1
d_call: -
v_call: TRBV19
cdr3_nt: TGTGCCAGTAGTATAGATCGAGTGAACACTGAAGCTTTCTTT
cdr3_aa: CASSIDRVNTEAFF

clone_size: -
j_call: TRBJ2-7
d_call: -
v_call: TRBV9
cdr3_nt: TGTGCCAGCAGGGAACTAGAAGGCGAGAGAAGAACCTACGAGCAGTACTTC
cdr3_aa: CASRELEGERRTYEQYF

clone_size: few
j_call: TRBJ1-4
d_call: -
v_call: TRBV6-5
cdr3_nt: TGTGCCAGCAGTACCCGACAGGAATCAGAAAAACTGTTTTTT
cdr3_aa: CASSTRQESEKLFF

clone_size: -
j_call: TRBJ1-2
d_call: TRBD1
v_call: TRBV7-9
cdr3_nt: TGTGCCAGCAGCTCCTGGGACAGACTTAACTATGGCTACACCTTC
cdr3_aa: CASSSWDRLNYGYTF

clone_size: -
j_call: TRBJ1-2
d_call: TRBD1
v_call: TRBV11-2
cdr3_nt: TGTGCCAGCAGCCCCTCAAGGGACAGTTCCTATGGCTACACCTTC
cdr3_aa: CASSPSRDSSYGYTF

clone_size: -
j_call: TRBJ2-7
d_call: TRBD1
v_call: TRBV5-1
cdr3_nt: TGCGCCAGCAGCGAGGGACAGCCCTCCTACGAGCAGTACTTC
cdr3_aa: CASSEGQPSYEQYF

clone_size: -
j_call: TRBJ2-7
d_call: TRBD1
v_call: TRBV27
cdr3_nt: TGTGCCAGCAGTCCTCAGGGGGCATACTCCTACGAGCAGTACTTC
cdr3_aa: CASSPQGAYSYEQYF

clone_size: -
j_call: TRBJ1-2
d_call: -
v_call: TRBV20-1
cdr3_nt: TGCAGTGGCATAGCGAATGGCTACACCTTC
cdr3_aa: CSGIANGYTF

clone_size: -
j_call: TRBJ1-1
d_call: -
v_call: TRBV5-4
cdr3_nt: TGTGCCAGCAGCTCCACAAGCTTCCGGACCCATAGGGACATGAACACTGAAGCTTTCTTT
cdr3_aa: CASSSTSFRTHRDMNTEAFF